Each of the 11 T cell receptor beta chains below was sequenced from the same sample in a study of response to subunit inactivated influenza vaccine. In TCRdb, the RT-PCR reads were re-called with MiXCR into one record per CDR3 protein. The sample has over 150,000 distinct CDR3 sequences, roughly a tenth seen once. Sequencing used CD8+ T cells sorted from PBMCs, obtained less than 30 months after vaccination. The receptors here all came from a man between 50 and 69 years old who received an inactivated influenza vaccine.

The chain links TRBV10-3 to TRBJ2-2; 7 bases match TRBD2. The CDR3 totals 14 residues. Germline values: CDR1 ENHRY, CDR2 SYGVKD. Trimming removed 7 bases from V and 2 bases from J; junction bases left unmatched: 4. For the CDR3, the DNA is TGTGCCATCACCGGGACTACCAACACCGGGGAGCTGTTTTTT. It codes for CAITGTTNTGELFF.

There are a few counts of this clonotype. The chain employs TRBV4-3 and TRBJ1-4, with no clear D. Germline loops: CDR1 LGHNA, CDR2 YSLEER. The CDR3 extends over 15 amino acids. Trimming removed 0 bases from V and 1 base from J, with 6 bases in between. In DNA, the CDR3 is TGCGCCAGCAGCCAAGACGCAGGAACTAATGAAAAACTGTTTTTT. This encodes CASSQDAGTNEKLFF.

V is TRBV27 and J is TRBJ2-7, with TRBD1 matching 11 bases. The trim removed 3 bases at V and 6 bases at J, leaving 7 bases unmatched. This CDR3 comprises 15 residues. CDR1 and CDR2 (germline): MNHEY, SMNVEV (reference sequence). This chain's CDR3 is CASSFGQGASLEQYF. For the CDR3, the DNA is TGTGCCAGCAGTTTTGGACAGGGGGCTTCCCTCGAGCAGTACTTC.

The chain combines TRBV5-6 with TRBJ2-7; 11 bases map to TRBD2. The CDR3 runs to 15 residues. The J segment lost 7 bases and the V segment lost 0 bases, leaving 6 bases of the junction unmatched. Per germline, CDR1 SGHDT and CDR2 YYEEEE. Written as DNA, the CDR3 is TGTGCCAGCAGCTTGGCTAGCGGGGGGCTCTGGGAGCAGTACTTC. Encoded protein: CASSLASGGLWEQYF.

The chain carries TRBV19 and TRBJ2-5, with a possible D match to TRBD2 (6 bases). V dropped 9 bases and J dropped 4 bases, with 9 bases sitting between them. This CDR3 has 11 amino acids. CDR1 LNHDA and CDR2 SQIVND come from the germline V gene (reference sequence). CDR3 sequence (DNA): TGTGCCAGCCAGGGACTAGAGACCCAGTACTTC. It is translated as CASQGLETQYF.

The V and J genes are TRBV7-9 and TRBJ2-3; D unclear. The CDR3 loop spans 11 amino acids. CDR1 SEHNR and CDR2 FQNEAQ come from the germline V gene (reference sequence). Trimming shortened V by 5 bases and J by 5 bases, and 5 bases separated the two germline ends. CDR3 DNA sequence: TGTGCCAGCAGCCGTATAGATACGCAGTATTTT. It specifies CASSRIDTQYF.

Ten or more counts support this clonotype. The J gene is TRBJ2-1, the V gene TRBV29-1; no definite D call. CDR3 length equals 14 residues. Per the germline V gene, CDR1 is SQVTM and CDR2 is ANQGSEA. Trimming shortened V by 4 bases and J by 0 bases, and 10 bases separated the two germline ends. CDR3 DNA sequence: TGCAGCGTTGTTTACTGGGGCTCCTACAATGAGCAGTTCTTC. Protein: CSVVYWGSYNEQFF.

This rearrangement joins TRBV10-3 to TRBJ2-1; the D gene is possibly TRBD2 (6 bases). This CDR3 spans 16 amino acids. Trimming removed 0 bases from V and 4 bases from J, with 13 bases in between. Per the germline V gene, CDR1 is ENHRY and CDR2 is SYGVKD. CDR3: CAISESRTMLYNEQFF. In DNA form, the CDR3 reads TGTGCCATCAGTGAGTCGAGGACTATGCTATACAATGAGCAGTTCTTC.

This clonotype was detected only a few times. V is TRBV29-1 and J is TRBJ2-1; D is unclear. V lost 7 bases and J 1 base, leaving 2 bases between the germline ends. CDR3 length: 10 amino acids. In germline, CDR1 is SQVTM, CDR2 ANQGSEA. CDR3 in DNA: TGCAGCGGGTCCTACAATGAGCAGTTCTTC. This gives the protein CSGSYNEQFF.

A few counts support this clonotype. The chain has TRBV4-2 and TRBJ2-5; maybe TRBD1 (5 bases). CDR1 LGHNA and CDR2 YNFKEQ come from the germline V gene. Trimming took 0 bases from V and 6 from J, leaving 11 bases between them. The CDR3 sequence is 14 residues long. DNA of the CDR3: TGTGCCAGCAGCCAAGATGGCCAGGGCAAGACCCAGTACTTC. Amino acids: CASSQDGQGKTQYF.

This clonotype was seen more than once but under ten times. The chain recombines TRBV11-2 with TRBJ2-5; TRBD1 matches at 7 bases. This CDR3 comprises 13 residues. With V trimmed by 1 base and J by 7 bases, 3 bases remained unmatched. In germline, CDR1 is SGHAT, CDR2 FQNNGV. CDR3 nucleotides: TGTGCCAGCAGCTTAGGACAGGGTGGGACCCAGTACTTC. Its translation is CASSLGQGGTQYF.